The clone carrying this TCR beta chain was seen once. This CDR3 region has 15 residues. V lost 4 bases and J lost 2, with 12 bases in between. Germline assignment: CDR1 SGHRS and CDR2 YFSETQ. The data belong to a study of human versus mouse CDR3 diversity and MHC coevolution. Libraries were prepared by immunoSEQ multiplex PCR; TCRdb keeps only in-frame clonotypes and omits some of them. The profile shows roughly 81,000 clones, about 94% of them singletons. This clonotype was obtained from a person between 30 and 69 years old in good health. Sequenced sample: naive CD4+ T cells from blood. As to subset: CD45RO-negative CD62L-positive naive CD4 T cells. The V and J genes are TRBV5-1 and TRBJ2-2, with D perhaps TRBD2 (5 bases). CDR3 residues: CASSLGPGNTGELFF. DNA of the CDR3: TGCGCCAGCAGCCTAGGCCCGGGAAACACCGGGGAGCTGTTTTTT.